This entry features one T cell receptor (beta chain) sequence. Its antigen is as yet unknown. Primers: 60 Vbeta forward and 13 Jbeta reverse. Profiled with immunoSEQ multiplex PCR; TCRdb holds only in-frame clones, not every one. Found here are around 150,000 clones, over 70% of them singletons; the top ten hold roughly 4.7%. This record belongs to a study of cytomegalovirus exposure and HLA in healthy donors. Study-wide background: Earlier results showed approximately 120 million unique TCR beta sequences derived from 150 million to 200 million T cells. HLA-typed donors were the source of roughly 85 million unique TCRs held in an early data release.

Study results and limitations: A further, later analysis showed that HLA-associated TCR beta chains (compared with equally common others) were more clonally expanded. TCR beta V segments were, for the most part, productive about 87% or about 30% of the time in an earlier analysis.

The TCR sequence derives from a man aged 25-45 years in good health and CMV-seronegative. Material for sequencing was PBMCs.

The CDR3 protein is CASSLPGTGSYEQYF. In DNA, the CDR3 is TGTGCCAGCAGTTTACCCGGGACAGGGAGCTACGAGCAGTACTTC. The rearrangement links TRBV28 to TRBJ2-7; TRBD1 aligns across 9 bases. V gave up 2 bases and J gave up 3 bases; unmatched junction bases: 5. Germline lookup yields CDR1 MDHEN and CDR2 SYDVKM. The CDR3 extends over 15 amino acids.